This passage covers 16 T cell receptor beta chains from one sample sequenced in a study of Ad26.COV2.S vaccination and SARS-CoV-2 variants. Sequenced by immunoSEQ multiplex PCR; TCRdb stores in-frame clones only, minus some. The sample consists of over 400,000 clones, 92% of them appearing once. Treatment: 15 to 20 received Ad26.COV2.S at low or high dose, single or two shots; roughly 5 received placebo; per-sample allocation not given. Day 63 after the first vaccine or placebo injection was the time point for sampling. The input for sequencing was peripheral blood, taken in a trial of Ad26.COV2.S vaccine versus placebo. These receptors originate from a person aged 18-60 years who received the Ad26.COV2.S COVID-19 vaccine or a placebo.

This clone was seen a few times. The chain is built from TRBV27 and TRBJ2-7, with 7 bases identical to TRBD1. V lost 6 bases to trimming and J lost 1 base; unmatched junction nucleotides: 6. CDR1 is MNHEY and CDR2 is SMNVEV in the germline V gene (reference sequence). The CDR3 contains 14 residues. The CDR3 DNA follows: TGTGCCAGCAGCAACTCGGGACAGTCCTACGAGCAGTACTTC. It specifies CASSNSGQSYEQYF.

This rearrangement joins TRBV5-1 to TRBJ1-4, with D unresolved. Trimming cost V 7 bases and J 5 bases, with 18 bases left between them. CDR1 is SGHRS, CDR2 YFSETQ, per germline. This CDR3 region has 15 residues. The chain's CDR3 is CASYNIGPMNEKLFF. The CDR3 DNA is TGCGCCAGCTATAATATCGGGCCTATGAATGAAAAACTGTTTTTT. Full variable domain (missing parts from reference TRBV5-1 and TRBJ1-4): KAGVTQTPRYLIKTRGQQVTLSCSPISGHRSVSWYQQTPGQGLQFLFEYFSETQRNKGNFPGRFSGRQFSNSRSEMNVSTLELGDSALYLCASYNIGPMNEKLFFGSGTQLSVL.

The chain has TRBV27 and TRBJ1-4; D gene unclear. The CDR3 spans 15 residues. V lost 4 bases to trimming and J lost 0 bases, with 9 bases between them. Germline assignment: CDR1 MNHEY and CDR2 SMNVEV (reference sequence). The CDR3 DNA is TGTGCCAGCAGTTCCCGCGCCGCAACTAATGAAAAACTGTTTTTT. It encodes CASSSRAATNEKLFF.

The V call is TRBV11-2, the J call TRBJ2-2; D is perhaps TRBD2 (5 bases). CDR3 length: 17 amino acids. Per germline, CDR1 SGHAT and CDR2 FQNNGV. Trimming took off 0 bases at V and 0 bases at J, with 11 bases between the two ends. The CDR3 spells CASSLDLTRANTGELFF. The DNA for the CDR3 is TGTGCCAGCAGCTTAGATCTAACTAGGGCGAACACCGGGGAGCTGTTTTTT.

Written as DNA, the CDR3 is TGTGCCAGCAGCTTGGGGCTAGCGGGGGCAACGAACACCGGGGAGCTGTTTTTT. Translated: CASSLGLAGATNTGELFF. The chain has TRBV5-4 and TRBJ2-2; 10 positions match TRBD2. This CDR3 has 18 residues. Germline CDR1 SGHNT, CDR2 YYREEE (reference sequence). The junction had 5 bases not matched to a gene; V was cut back by 0 bases and J by 0 bases. Full variable domain (outside the CDR3, taken from reference TRBV5-4 and TRBJ2-2): ETGVTQSPTHLIKTRGQQVTLRCSSQSGHNTVSWYQQALGQGPQFIFQYYREEENGRGNFPPRFSGLQFPNYSSELNVNALELDDSALYLCASSLGLAGATNTGELFFGEGSRLTVL.

The V and J genes are TRBV18 and TRBJ2-7; D may be TRBD2 (5 bases). Germline-derived CDR1 and CDR2 are KGHSH and LQKENI. V lost 3 bases, J lost 0 bases, and 9 bases lay in between. The CDR3 consists of 14 residues. CDR3 residues: CASSPAGFSYEQYF. In DNA form, the CDR3 reads TGTGCCAGCTCACCTGCGGGTTTCTCCTACGAGCAGTACTTC.

The V and J genes are TRBV11-2 and TRBJ1-1; a possible D gene is TRBD1 (5 bases). Trimming shortened V by 3 bases and J by 2 bases, and 7 bases separated the two germline ends. Germline loops: CDR1 SGHAT, CDR2 FQNNGV. The CDR3 is made up of 13 amino acids. CDR3 sequence reads: CASSLTDNTEAFF. The CDR3 DNA reads as TGTGCCAGCAGCTTGACAGATAACACTGAAGCTTTCTTT.

The chain couples TRBV7-2 to TRBJ1-5, with D unclear. The germline V and J ends were trimmed by 5 bases and 5 bases, with 10 bases remaining between them. Germline CDR1 and CDR2: SGHTA and FQGNSA. The CDR3 totals 13 residues. The CDR3 DNA follows: TGTGCCAGCAGCCAGAGGGTAGATCAGCCCCAGCATTTT. Translation: CASSQRVDQPQHF.

The chain joins TRBV30 to TRBJ2-7; TRBD2 aligns across 8 bases. The germline gives CDR1 GTSNPN, CDR2 SVGIG (reference sequence). J gave up 2 bases and V 1 base, and 7 bases lay outside the gene matches. This CDR3 is 15 amino acids long. The DNA for the CDR3 is TGTGCCTGGAGTGAGCCGGGACTAGGAGCCTACGAGCAGTACTTC. Translated, it gives CAWSEPGLGAYEQYF.

J is TRBJ1-2 and V is TRBV6-5; D not resolved. There are 13 residues in the CDR3. CDR1 MNHEY and CDR2 SVGAGI come from the germline V gene. The V end was cut by 7 bases, the J end by 5 bases, with 14 bases between. The chain's CDR3 is CASTQRAEYGYTF. The CDR3 DNA sequence: TGTGCCAGCACTCAGAGGGCGGAGTATGGCTACACCTTC.

The chain joins TRBV5-5 to TRBJ2-3; no definite D call. Germline loops: CDR1 SGHKS, CDR2 YYEKEE (reference sequence). The CDR3 spans 16 residues. The V end was cut by 3 bases, the J end by 0 bases, with 14 bases between. The CDR3 spells CASSSGQATSTDTQYF. The CDR3 region has the DNA TGTGCCAGCAGCTCCGGGCAGGCAACTAGCACAGATACGCAGTATTTT.

The gene calls are TRBV19 and TRBJ1-5; D is unclear. The CDR3 has 18 amino acids. The germline gives CDR1 LNHDA, CDR2 SQIVND (reference sequence). V was pared by 3 bases and J by 7 bases, with 25 bases between. CDR3 nucleotides: TGTGCCAGTAGTATCCCCCCACAAATTTGGGGAGACGAACAGCCCCAGCATTTT. Amino acids: CASSIPPQIWGDEQPQHF.

The gene calls are TRBV6-4 and TRBJ2-1, with D uncertain. The germline V gene encodes CDR1 MRHNA and CDR2 SNTAGT. With 4 bases removed from V and 9 bases from J, the gap between germline ends came to 13 bases. The CDR3 spans 13 residues. The CDR3 is CASSANEVGEQFF. The CDR3 region has the DNA TGTGCCAGCAGTGCCAACGAAGTGGGTGAGCAGTTCTTC.

The chain recombines TRBV19 with TRBJ2-7, with D perhaps being TRBD1 or TRBD2 (5 bases each). The V and J ends lost 4 bases and 2 bases respectively, with 9 bases between them. CDR1 and CDR2 from the germline V gene are LNHDA and SQIVND (reference sequence). The CDR3 covers 13 residues. CDR3 region: CASSRGTTYEQYF. DNA of the CDR3: TGTGCCAGTAGTAGGGGGACCACCTACGAGCAGTACTTC.

This chain connects TRBV5-4 to TRBJ1-2, with D possibly TRBD1 on 5 matching bases. CDR3 length: 13 amino acids. The V gene's germline CDR1 is SGHNT and CDR2 YYREEE (reference sequence). The V end was cut by 5 bases, the J end by 4 bases, with 12 bases between. The chain's CDR3 is CASSDAGTYGYTF. The DNA of the CDR3 is TGTGCCAGCAGTGACGCGGGGACCTATGGCTACACCTTC.

CDR3: CASSPQRGVRSTDTQYF. Written as DNA, the CDR3 is TGTGCCAGCAGCCCCCAGCGGGGGGTACGCAGCACAGATACGCAGTATTTT. This chain joins TRBV14 and TRBJ2-3, with 9 bases identical to TRBD2. The ends lost 4 bases at V and 0 bases at J; junction bases unmatched: 8. Germline lookup yields CDR1 SGHDN and CDR2 FVKESK. There are 17 residues in the CDR3.